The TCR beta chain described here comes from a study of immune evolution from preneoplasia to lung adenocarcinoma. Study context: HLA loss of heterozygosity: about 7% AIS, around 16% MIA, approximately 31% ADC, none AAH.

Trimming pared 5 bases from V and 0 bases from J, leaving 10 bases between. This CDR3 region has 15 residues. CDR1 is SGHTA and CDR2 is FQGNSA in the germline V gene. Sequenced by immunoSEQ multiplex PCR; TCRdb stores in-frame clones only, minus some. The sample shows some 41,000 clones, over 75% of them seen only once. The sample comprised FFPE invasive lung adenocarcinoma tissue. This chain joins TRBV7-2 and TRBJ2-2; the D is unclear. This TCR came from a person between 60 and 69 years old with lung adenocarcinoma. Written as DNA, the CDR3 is TGTGCCAGCAGCCCCGCCCGGACGAACACCGGGGAGCTGTTTTTT. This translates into CASSPARTNTGELFF.